The source of this T cell receptor (beta chain) is a study of blood T cell repertoires in COVID-19. Across the study: Collection of acute and convalescent COVID-19 samples took place in the United States, Italy and Spain.

Study members were between roughly 18 and 90 years old and lived in over 20 US regions. Participant-given clinical history determined each cohort assignment. Two negative PCRs, clearance, or symptom resolution characterized the recovered Cohort 3 donors. CDR1 SGHAT and CDR2 FQDESV come from the germline V gene (reference sequence). CDR3 length: 14 residues. V lost 3 bases to trimming and J lost 6 bases; unmatched junction nucleotides: 8. TCRdb's table, derived via immunoSEQ multiplex PCR, lists solely in-frame clones and lacks some. The data hold 250,000 to 300,000 clones, with 86% observed a single time.

This sequence originates from a man between 18 and 35 years old who had recovered from COVID-19. The J gene is TRBJ2-7, the V gene TRBV11-1; 7 bases agree with TRBD1. The sequenced sample consisted of PBMCs or T cells enriched from blood (not recorded which). This CDR3 is CASSFPGTAAEQYF. For the CDR3, the DNA is TGTGCCAGCAGCTTCCCAGGGACAGCGGCCGAGCAGTACTTC.